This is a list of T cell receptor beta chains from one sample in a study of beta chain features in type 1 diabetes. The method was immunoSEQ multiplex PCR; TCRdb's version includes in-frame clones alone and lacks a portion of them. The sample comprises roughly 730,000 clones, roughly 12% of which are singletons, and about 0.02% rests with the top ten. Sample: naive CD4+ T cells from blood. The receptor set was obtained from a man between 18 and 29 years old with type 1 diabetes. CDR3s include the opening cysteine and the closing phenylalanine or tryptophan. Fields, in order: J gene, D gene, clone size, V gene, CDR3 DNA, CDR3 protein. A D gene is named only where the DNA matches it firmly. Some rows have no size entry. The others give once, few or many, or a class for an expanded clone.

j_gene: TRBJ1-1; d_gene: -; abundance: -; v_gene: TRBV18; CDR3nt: TGTGCCAGCTCAACCTCCGGGACGGGAGGAACTGAAGCTTTCTTT; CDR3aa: CASSTSGTGGTEAFF
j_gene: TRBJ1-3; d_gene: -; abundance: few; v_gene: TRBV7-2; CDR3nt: TGTGCCAGCAGCTTTGATGCAGGGGAAGGAAACACCATATATTTT; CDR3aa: CASSFDAGEGNTIYF
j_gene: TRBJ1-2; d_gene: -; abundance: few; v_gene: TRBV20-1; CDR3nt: TGCAGTGCTAGTTCCAGGCATGGCTACACCTTC; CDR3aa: CSASSRHGYTF
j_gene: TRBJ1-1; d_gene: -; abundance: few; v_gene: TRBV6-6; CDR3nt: TGTGCCAGCAGTTACTCTGCAGCCATGAACACTGAAGCTTTCTTT; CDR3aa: CASSYSAAMNTEAFF
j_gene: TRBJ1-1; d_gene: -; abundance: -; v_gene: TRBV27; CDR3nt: TGTGCCAGCAGTTTATGGTCTCCAGGGACCACTGAAGCTTTCTTT; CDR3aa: CASSLWSPGTTEAFF
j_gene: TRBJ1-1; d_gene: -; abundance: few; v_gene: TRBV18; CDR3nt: TGTGCCAGCTCCCCCATCGAGGGCACTGAAGCTTTCTTT; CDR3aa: CASSPIEGTEAFF
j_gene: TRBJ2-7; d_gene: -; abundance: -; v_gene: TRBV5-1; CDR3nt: TGCGCCAGCAGCTGGAGCCTCGGGTCTGAATACGAGCAGTACTTC; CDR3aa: CASSWSLGSEYEQYF
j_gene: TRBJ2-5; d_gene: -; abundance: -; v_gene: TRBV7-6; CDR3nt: TGTGCCAGCAGCCAGGGCCTTCTGGAGACCCAGTACTTC; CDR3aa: CASSQGLLETQYF
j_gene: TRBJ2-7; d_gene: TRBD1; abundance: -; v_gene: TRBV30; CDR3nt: TGTGCCCTCGGGACAGGGCCCTACGAGCAGTACTTC; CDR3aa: CALGTGPYEQYF
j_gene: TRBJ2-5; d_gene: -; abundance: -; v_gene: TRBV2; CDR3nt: TGTGCCAGCTCCGTCCGGGACCTGGAGACCCAGTACTTC; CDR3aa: CASSVRDLETQYF
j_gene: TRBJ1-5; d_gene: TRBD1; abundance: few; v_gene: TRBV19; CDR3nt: TGTGCCAGTAACGGACAGGGCGGTCAGCCCCAGCATTTT; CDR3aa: CASNGQGGQPQHF
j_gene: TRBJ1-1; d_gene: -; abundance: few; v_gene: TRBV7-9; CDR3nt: TGTGCCAGCAGCTTACTCGCGAACACTGAAGCTTTCTTT; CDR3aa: CASSLLANTEAFF
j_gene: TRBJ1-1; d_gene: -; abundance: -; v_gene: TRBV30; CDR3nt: TGTGCCTGGAGTGTTTGGGGGTTGGACACTGAAGCTTTCTTT; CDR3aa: CAWSVWGLDTEAFF
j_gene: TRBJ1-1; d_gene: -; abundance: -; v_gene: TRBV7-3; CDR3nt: TGTGCCAGCAGCTTTGGGGTGGACACTGAAGCTTTCTTT; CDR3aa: CASSFGVDTEAFF
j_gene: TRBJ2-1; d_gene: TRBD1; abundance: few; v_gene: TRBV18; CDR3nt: TGTGCCAGCTCACCGCAGGGACAGGGTCTTGGTGATGAGCAGTTCTTC; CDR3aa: CASSPQGQGLGDEQFF
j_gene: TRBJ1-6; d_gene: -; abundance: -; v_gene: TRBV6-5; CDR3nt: TGTGCCAGCAGTCGAGCTCAGGGGTTACCCCTCCACTTT; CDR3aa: CASSRAQGLPLHF
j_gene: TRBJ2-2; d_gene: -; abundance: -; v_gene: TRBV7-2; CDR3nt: TGTGCCAGCAGCCCTAACGGGGCCGACACCGGGGAGCTGTTTTTT; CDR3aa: CASSPNGADTGELFF
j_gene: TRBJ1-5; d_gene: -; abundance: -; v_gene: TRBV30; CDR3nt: TGTGCCTGGTGGGGACGGAATAGCAATCAGCCCCAGCATTTT; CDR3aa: CAWWGRNSNQPQHF
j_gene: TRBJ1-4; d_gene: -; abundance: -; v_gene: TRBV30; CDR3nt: TGTGCCTGGAGTGTAAGCTCCAAGGCCGGAAAACTGTTTTTT; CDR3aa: CAWSVSSKAGKLFF
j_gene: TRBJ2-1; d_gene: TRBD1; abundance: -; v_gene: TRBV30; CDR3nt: TGTGCCTGGAGTGGACAGGGCTACAATGAGCAGTTCTTC; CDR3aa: CAWSGQGYNEQFF
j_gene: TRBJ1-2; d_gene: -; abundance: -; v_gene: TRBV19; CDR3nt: TGTGCCAGTTCCTATGGAAACTATGGCTACACCTTC; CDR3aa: CASSYGNYGYTF
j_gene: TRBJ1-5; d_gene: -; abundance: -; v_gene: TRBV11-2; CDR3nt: TGTGCCAGCAGCGTGTCGGCGAGTCAGCCCCAGCATTTT; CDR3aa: CASSVSASQPQHF
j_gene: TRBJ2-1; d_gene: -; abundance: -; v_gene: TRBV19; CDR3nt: TGTGCCAGTAGTATCTTATATGAGCAGTTCTTC; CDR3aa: CASSILYEQFF
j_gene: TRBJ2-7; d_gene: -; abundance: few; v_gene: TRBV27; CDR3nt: TGTGCCAGCAGTAACACAGGGACCACGCAGTACTTC; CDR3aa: CASSNTGTTQYF
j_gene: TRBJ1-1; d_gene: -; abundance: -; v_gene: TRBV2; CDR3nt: TGTGCCAGCAGCCCGGGTGGGACTGAAGCTTTCTTT; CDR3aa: CASSPGGTEAFF